The 10 T cell receptor beta chains below were found in one sample sequenced in a study of type 1 regulatory T cells. No antigens are known for them. TCRdb passed the reads through MiXCR, listing each CDR3 protein once. The sample holds 55,000 to 65,000 distinct CDR3 sequences, 60% to 80% seen once. The sample taken for sequencing was cultured non-Tr1 T cells, either the whole culture or a sorted T cell fraction (not recorded which). These receptors came from a human donor in good health.

This chain uses TRBV5-1 with TRBJ2-1; D perhaps matches TRBD2 (5 bases). V was clipped by 4 bases and J by 1 base, with 9 bases between them. The germline CDR1 and CDR2 sequences are SGHRS and YFSETQ. The CDR3 runs 14 residues. CDR3 loop: CASSEGDSYNEQFF. The CDR3 DNA reads as TGCGCCAGCAGCGAGGGAGATTCCTACAATGAGCAGTTCTTC.

The chain couples TRBV18 to TRBJ2-7; the match to TRBD2 covers 9 bases. Germline assignment: CDR1 KGHSH and CDR2 LQKENI. Trimming removed 3 bases from V and 5 bases from J; junction bases left unmatched: 20. The CDR3 totals 19 residues. The CDR3 region is CASSPIPFAGGVLVNEQYF. The CDR3 DNA sequence: TGTGCCAGCTCACCGATCCCGTTCGCGGGAGGGGTATTAGTGAACGAGCAGTACTTC.

This clonotype has more than one count but fewer than ten. The chain couples TRBV5-1 to TRBJ1-5, with 7 bases fitting TRBD1. The V gene's germline CDR1 is SGHRS and CDR2 YFSETQ. The CDR3 spans 15 residues. The V segment lost 1 base and the J segment 5 bases; nucleotides outside the gene matches: 6. In DNA form, the CDR3 reads TGCGCCAGCAGCTTGTTGGGACAGAGCGATCAGCCCCAGCATTTT. Translated, it gives CASSLLGQSDQPQHF.

The chain carries TRBV5-1 and TRBJ2-5, with 10 bases aligning to TRBD1. Germline V lookup: CDR1 SGHRS, CDR2 YFSETQ. Unmatched junction bases numbered 7, after V lost 4 bases and J lost 7 bases. The CDR3 consists of 14 residues. The DNA of the CDR3 is TGCGCCAGCAGCCCGGGGACAGGGGTTGGGACCCAGTACTTC. This codes for CASSPGTGVGTQYF.

About this clonotype itself: A much more abundant neighbour one base away suggests this may be a read error. The chain is built from TRBV20-1 and TRBJ2-7; TRBD1 matches 8 bases. Germline V gene sequence: CDR1 DFQATT, CDR2 SNEGSKA (reference sequence). This CDR3 is 12 amino acids long. CDR3 nucleotides: TGCAGTGTTAGACCCGGGACAGGCGAGCAGTACTTC. Translation gives CSVRPGTGEQYF.

The V call is TRBV3-1, the J call TRBJ1-2; TRBD1 aligns across 11 bases. There are 15 residues in the CDR3. The junction had 10 bases not matched to a gene; V was cut back by 5 bases and J by 8 bases. Germline CDR1 is LGHDT and CDR2 is YNNKEL (reference sequence). The CDR3 spells CASSIGTGGFGGYTF. CDR3 coding DNA: TGTGCCAGCAGCATCGGGACAGGGGGGTTTGGAGGCTACACCTTC. The complete variable domain, with remaining parts taken from reference TRBV3-1 and TRBJ1-2, reads DTAVSQTPKYLVTQMGNDKSIKCEQNLGHDTMYWYKQDSKKFLKIMFSYNNKELIINETVPNRFSPKSPDKAHLNLHINSLELGDSAVYFCASSIGTGGFGGYTFGSGTRLTVV.

The sample holds a few counts of this clonotype. The chain carries TRBV3-1 and TRBJ1-2, with D unclear. The CDR3 is made up of 15 amino acids. Trimming removed 0 bases from V and 8 bases from J, with 16 bases in between. The germline gives CDR1 LGHDT, CDR2 YNNKEL (reference sequence). For the CDR3, the DNA is TGTGCCAGCAGCCAAGAATCCAGGAAATCTCGCGGCTACACCTTC. It is translated as CASSQESRKSRGYTF.

The V gene is TRBV5-1, the J gene TRBJ2-1, with TRBD2 identical over 11 bases. Germline V CDR1 and CDR2: SGHRS, YFSETQ. This CDR3 is built from 17 residues. The ends lost 4 bases at V and 1 base at J; junction bases unmatched: 7. CDR3 sequence reads: CASSQEPSGGSYNEQFF. In DNA, the CDR3 is TGCGCCAGCAGCCAAGAACCTAGCGGGGGGTCCTACAATGAGCAGTTCTTC. Looking up the rest from reference TRBV5-1 and TRBJ2-1 gives the full variable domain: KAGVTQTPRYLIKTRGQQVTLSCSPISGHRSVSWYQQTPGQGLQFLFEYFSETQRNKGNFPGRFSGRQFSNSRSEMNVSTLELGDSALYLCASSQEPSGGSYNEQFFGPGTRLTVL.

The chain carries TRBV5-6 and TRBJ2-5; TRBD1 or TRBD2 may be the D gene (5 bases each). Trimming cost V 4 bases and J 2 bases, with 18 bases left between them. CDR3 length: 16 amino acids. In germline, CDR1 is SGHDT, CDR2 YYEEEE. The CDR3 region has the DNA TGTGCCAGCAGCGGGGGTTGGGTAGATATACAAGAGACCCAGTACTTC. As protein: CASSGGWVDIQETQYF.

V gene TRBV5-1 combines with J gene TRBJ2-1; 11 bases are shared with TRBD2. Per germline, CDR1 SGHRS and CDR2 YFSETQ. This CDR3 is built from 15 residues. V was pared by 4 bases and J by 5 bases, with 5 bases of the junction left unmatched. CDR3 sequence reads: CASSDGTSGHNEQFF. The CDR3, as DNA: TGCGCCAGCAGCGACGGGACTAGCGGCCACAATGAGCAGTTCTTC.